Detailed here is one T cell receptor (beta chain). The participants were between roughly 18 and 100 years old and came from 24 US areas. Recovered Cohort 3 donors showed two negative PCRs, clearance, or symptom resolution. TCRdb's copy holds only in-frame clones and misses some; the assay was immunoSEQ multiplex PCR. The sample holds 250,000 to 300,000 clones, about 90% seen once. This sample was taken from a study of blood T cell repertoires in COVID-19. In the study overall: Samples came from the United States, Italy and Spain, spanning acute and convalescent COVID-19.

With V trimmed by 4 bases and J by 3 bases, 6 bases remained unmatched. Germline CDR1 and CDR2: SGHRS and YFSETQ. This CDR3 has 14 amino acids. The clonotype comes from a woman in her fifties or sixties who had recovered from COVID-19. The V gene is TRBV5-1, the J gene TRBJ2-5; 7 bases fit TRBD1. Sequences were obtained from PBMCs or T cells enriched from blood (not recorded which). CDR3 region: CASSIGTVKETQYF. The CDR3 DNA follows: TGCGCCAGCAGCATCGGGACAGTTAAAGAGACCCAGTACTTC.